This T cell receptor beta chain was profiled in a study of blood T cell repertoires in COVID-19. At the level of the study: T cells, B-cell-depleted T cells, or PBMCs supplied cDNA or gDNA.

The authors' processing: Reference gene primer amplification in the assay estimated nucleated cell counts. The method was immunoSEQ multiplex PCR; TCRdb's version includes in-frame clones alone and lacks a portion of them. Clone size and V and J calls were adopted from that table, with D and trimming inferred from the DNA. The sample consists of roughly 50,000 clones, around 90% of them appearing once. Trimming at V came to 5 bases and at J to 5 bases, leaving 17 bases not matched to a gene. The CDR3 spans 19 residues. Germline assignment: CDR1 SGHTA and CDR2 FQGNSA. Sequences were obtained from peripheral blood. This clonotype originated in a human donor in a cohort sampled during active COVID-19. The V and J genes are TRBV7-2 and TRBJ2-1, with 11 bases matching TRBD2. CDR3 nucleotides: TGTGCCAGCAGCCGGGACAGCGGAACTAGCGGGGGACGAAACAATGAGCAGTTCTTC. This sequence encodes CASSRDSGTSGGRNNEQFF.